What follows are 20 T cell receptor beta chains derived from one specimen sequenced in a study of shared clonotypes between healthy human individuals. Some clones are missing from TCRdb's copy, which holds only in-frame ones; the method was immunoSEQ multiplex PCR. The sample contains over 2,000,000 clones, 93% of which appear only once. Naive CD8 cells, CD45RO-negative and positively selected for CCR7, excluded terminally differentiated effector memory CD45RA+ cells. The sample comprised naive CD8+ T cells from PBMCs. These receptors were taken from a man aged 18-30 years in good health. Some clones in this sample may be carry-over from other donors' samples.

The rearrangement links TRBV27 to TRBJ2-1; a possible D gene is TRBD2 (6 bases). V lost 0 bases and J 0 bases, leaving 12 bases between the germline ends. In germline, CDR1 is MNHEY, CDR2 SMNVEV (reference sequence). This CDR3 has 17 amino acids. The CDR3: CASSLSFGSLSYNEQFF. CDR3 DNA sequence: TGTGCCAGCAGTTTATCGTTCGGGAGCCTCTCCTACAATGAGCAGTTCTTC.

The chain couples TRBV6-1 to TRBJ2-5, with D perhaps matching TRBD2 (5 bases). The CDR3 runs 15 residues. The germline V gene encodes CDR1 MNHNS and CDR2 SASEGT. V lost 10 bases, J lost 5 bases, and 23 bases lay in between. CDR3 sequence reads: CAIQSSGMDLETQYF. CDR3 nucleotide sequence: TGTGCCATCCAGTCGTCGGGGATGGATTTGGAGACCCAGTACTTC.

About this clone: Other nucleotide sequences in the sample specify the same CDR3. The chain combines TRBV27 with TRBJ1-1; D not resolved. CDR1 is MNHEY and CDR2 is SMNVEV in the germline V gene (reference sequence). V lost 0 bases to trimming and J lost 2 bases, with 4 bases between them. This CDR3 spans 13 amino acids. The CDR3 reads CASSLSANTEAFF. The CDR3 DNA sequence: TGTGCCAGCAGTTTATCTGCAAACACTGAAGCTTTCTTT.

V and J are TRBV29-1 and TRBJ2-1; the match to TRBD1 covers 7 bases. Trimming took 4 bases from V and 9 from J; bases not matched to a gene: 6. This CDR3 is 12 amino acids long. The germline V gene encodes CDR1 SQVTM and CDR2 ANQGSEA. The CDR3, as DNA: TGCAGCGTTGTCGGGACAGTAGGTGAGCAGTTCTTC. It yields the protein CSVVGTVGEQFF.

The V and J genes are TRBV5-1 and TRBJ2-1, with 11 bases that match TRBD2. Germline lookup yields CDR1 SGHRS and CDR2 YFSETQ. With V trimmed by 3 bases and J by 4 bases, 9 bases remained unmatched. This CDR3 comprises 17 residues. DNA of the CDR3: TGCGCCAGCAGCTCACGACCGGGACTAGCGGAATACAATGAGCAGTTCTTC. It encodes CASSSRPGLAEYNEQFF.

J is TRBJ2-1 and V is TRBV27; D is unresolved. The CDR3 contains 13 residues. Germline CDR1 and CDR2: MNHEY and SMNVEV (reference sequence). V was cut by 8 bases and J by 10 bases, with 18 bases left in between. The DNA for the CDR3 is TGTGCCAGCGTTTCGTACGAAGGGCCCGAGCAGTTCTTC. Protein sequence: CASVSYEGPEQFF.

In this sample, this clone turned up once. This chain's CDR3 is CASSSRSYNEQFF. CDR3 DNA sequence: TGCGCCAGCAGCTCCCGCTCCTACAATGAGCAGTTCTTC. V is TRBV5-1 and J is TRBJ2-1, with D hard to call. This CDR3 spans 13 amino acids. V was clipped by 3 bases and J by 0 bases, with 4 bases between them. Per germline, CDR1 SGHRS and CDR2 YFSETQ.

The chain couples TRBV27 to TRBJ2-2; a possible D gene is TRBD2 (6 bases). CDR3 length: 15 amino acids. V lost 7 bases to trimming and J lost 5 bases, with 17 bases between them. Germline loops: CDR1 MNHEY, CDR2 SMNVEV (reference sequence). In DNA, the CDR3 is TGTGCCAGCATGAGGGCGGGGCCGGGTACCGGGGAGCTGTTTTTT. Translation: CASMRAGPGTGELFF.

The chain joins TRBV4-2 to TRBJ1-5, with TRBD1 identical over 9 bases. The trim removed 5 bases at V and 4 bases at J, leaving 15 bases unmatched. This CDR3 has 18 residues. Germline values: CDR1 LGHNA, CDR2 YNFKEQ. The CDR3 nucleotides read TGTGCCAGCAGCGGCAAGAGGTGGGGGGACAGGGATAATCAGCCCCAGCATTTT. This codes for CASSGKRWGDRDNQPQHF.

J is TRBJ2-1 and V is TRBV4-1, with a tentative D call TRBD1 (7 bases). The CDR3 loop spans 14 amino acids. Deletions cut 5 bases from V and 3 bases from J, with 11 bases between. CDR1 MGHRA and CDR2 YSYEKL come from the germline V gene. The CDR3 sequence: CASSSGGSYNEQFF. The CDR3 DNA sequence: TGCGCCAGCAGCTCAGGGGGGAGCTACAATGAGCAGTTCTTC.

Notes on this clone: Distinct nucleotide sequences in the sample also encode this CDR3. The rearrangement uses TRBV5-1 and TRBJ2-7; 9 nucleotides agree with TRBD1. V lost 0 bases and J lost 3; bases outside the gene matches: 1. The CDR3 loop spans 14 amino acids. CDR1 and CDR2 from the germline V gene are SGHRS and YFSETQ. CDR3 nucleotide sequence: TGCGCCAGCAGCTTGGGACAGGGGGACTACGAGCAGTACTTC. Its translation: CASSLGQGDYEQYF. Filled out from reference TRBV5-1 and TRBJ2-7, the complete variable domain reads KAGVTQTPRYLIKTRGQQVTLSCSPISGHRSVSWYQQTPGQGLQFLFEYFSETQRNKGNFPGRFSGRQFSNSRSEMNVSTLELGDSALYLCASSLGQGDYEQYFGPGTRLTVT.

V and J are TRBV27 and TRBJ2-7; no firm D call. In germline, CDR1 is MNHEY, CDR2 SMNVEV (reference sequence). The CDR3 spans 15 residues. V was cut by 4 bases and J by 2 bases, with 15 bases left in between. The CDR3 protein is CASSSSAVSPYEQYF. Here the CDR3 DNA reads TGTGCCAGCAGTTCTTCCGCAGTGTCGCCCTACGAGCAGTACTTC.

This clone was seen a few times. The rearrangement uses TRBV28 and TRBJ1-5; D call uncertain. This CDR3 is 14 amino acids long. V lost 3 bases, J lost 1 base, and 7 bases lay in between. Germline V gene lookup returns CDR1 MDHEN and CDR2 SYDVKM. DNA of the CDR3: TGTGCCAGCAGTTTCCGGAAGAGCAATCAGCCCCAGCATTTT. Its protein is CASSFRKSNQPQHF.

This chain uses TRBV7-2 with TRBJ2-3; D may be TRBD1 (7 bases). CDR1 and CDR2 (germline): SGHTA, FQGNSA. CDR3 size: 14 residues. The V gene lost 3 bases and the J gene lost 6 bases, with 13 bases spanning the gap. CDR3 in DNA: TGTGCCAGCAGCTTTATCAGGGGGGAGGATACGCAGTATTTT. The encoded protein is CASSFIRGEDTQYF.

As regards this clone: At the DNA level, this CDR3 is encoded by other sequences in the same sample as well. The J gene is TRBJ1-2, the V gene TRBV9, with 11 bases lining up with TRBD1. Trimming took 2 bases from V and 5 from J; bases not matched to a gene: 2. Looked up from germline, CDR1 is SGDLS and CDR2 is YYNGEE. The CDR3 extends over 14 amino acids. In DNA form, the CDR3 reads TGTGCCAGCAGCGTTCGGGACAGGGGGTATGGCTACACCTTC. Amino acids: CASSVRDRGYGYTF.

The CDR3: CAITGTPGAGRGLNEKLFF. The CDR3 nucleotides are TGTGCCATCACCGGGACACCTGGGGCAGGGAGGGGACTTAATGAAAAACTGTTTTTT. V is TRBV10-3 and J is TRBJ1-4; TRBD1 is a possible D gene (6 bases). CDR1 is ENHRY and CDR2 is SYGVKD in the germline V gene. The V gene lost 7 bases and the J gene lost 4 bases, with 28 bases spanning the gap. The CDR3 runs 19 residues.

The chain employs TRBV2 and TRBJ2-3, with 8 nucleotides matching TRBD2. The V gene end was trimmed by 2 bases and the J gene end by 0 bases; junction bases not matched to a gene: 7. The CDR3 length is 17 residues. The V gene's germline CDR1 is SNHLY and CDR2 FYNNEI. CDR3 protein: CASSESLLAGSTDTQYF. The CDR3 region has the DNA TGTGCCAGCAGTGAATCACTTTTAGCGGGAAGCACAGATACGCAGTATTTT. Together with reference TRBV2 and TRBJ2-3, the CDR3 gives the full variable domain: EPEVTQTPSHQVTQMGQEVILRCVPISNHLYFYWYRQILGQKVEFLVSFYNNEISEKSEIFDDQFSVERPDGSNFTLKIRSTKLEDSAMYFCASSESLLAGSTDTQYFGPGTRLTVL.

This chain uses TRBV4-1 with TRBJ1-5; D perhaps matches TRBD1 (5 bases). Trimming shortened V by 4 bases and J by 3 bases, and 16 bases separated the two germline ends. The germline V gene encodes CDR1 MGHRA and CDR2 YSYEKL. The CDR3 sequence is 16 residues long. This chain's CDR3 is CASSLKPRVTNQPQHF. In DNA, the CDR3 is TGCGCCAGCAGCCTAAAGCCCAGGGTGACCAATCAGCCCCAGCATTTT.

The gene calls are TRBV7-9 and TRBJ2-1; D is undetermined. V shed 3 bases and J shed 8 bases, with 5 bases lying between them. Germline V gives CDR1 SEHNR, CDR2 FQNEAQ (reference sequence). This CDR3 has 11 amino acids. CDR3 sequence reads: CASSFTHEQFF. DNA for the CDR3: TGTGCCAGCAGCTTCACCCATGAGCAGTTCTTC.

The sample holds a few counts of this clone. The CDR3 loop reads CASSSLAGAVNEQFF. CDR3 sequence (DNA): TGTGCCAGCAGCTCCTTAGCGGGAGCGGTCAATGAGCAGTTCTTC. The V call is TRBV7-9, the J call TRBJ2-1, with 9 nucleotides matching TRBD2. The CDR3 is made up of 15 amino acids. The J segment lost 6 bases and the V segment lost 4 bases, leaving 7 bases of the junction unmatched. CDR1 is SEHNR and CDR2 is FQNEAQ in the germline V gene (reference sequence).